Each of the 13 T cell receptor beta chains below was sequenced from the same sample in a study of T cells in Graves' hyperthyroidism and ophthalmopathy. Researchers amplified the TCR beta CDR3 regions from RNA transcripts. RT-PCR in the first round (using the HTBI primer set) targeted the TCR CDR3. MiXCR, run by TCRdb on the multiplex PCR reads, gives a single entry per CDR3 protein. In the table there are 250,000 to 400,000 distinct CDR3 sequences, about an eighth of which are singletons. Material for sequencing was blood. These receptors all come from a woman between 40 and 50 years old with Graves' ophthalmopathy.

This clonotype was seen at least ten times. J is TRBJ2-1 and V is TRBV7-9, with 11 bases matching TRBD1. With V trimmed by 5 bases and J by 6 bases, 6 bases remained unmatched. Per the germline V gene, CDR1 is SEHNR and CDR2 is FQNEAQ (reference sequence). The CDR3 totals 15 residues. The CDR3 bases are TGTGCCAGCAGCCTCCAAGGGACAGGGGGCAATGAGCAGTTCTTC. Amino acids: CASSLQGTGGNEQFF.

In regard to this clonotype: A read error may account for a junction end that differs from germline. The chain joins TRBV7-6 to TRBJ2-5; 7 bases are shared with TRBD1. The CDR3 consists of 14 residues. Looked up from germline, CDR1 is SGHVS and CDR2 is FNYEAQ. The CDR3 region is CAGSLTGVLETQYF. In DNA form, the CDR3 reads TGTGCCGGCAGCTTAACAGGGGTCTTAGAGACCCAGTACTTC.

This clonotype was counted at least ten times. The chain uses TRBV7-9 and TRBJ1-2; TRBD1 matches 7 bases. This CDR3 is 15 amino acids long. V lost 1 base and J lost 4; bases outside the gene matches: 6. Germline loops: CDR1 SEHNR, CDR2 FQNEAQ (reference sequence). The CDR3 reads CASSLGGQSSYGYTF. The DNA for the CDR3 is TGTGCCAGCAGCTTAGGGGGACAGTCTTCCTATGGCTACACCTTC.

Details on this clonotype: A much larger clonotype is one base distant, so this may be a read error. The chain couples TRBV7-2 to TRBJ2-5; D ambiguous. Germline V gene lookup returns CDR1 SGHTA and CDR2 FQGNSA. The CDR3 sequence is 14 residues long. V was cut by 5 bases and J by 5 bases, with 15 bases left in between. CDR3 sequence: CASSPHNGRETQYF. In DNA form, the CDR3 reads TGTGCCAGCAGCCCACATAACGGTCGGGAGACCCAGTACTTC. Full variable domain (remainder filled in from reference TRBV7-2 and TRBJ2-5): GAGVSQSPSNKVTEKGKDVELRCDPISGHTALYWYRQSLGQGLEFLIYFQGNSAPDKSGLPSDRFSAERTGGSVSTLTIQRTQQEDSAVYLCASSPHNGRETQYFGPGTRLLVL.

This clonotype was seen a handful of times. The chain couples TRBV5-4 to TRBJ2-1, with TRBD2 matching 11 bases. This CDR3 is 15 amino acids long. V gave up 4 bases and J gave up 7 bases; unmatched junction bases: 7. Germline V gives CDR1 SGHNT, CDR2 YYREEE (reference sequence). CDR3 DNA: TGTGCCAGCAGCGTACTAGCGGGAGCGCCAAATGAGCAGTTCTTC. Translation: CASSVLAGAPNEQFF. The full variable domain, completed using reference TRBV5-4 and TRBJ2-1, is ETGVTQSPTHLIKTRGQQVTLRCSSQSGHNTVSWYQQALGQGPQFIFQYYREEENGRGNFPPRFSGLQFPNYSSELNVNALELDDSALYLCASSVLAGAPNEQFFGPGTRLTVL.

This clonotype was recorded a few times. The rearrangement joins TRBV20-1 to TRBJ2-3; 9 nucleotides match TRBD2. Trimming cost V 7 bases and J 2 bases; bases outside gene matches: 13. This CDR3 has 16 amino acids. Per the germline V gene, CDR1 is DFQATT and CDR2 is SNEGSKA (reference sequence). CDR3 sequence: CSVRGDWTSVTDTQYF. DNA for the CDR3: TGCAGTGTCAGAGGGGATTGGACTAGCGTCACAGATACGCAGTATTTT.

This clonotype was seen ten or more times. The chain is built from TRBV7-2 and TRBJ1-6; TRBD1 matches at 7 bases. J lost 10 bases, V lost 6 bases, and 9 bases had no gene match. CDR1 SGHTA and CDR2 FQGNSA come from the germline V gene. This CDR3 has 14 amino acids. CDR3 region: CASSLDRTRSPLHF. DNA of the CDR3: TGTGCCAGCAGTTTGGACAGGACTCGCTCACCCCTCCACTTT.

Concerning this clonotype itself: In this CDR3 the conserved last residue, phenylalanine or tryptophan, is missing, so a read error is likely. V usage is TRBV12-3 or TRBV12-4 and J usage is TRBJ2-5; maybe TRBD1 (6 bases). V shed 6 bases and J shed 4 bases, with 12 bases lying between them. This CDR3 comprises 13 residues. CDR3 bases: TGTGCCAGCAGAACGACAGGTAGAGAGACCCAGTACTCC. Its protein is CASRTTGRETQYS.

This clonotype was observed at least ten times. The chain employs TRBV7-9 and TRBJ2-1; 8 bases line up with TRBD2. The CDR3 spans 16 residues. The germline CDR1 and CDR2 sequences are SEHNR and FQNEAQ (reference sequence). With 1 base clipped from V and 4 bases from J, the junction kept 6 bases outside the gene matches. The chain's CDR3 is CASSLVSGTRYNEQFF. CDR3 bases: TGTGCCAGCAGCTTAGTCTCCGGGACTAGGTACAATGAGCAGTTCTTC.

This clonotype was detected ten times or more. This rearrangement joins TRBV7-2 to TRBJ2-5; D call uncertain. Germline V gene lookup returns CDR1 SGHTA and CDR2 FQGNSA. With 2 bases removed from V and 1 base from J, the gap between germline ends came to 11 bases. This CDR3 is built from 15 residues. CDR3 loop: CASSLYIEFQETQYF. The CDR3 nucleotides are TGTGCCAGCAGCTTATATATCGAATTCCAAGAGACCCAGTACTTC.

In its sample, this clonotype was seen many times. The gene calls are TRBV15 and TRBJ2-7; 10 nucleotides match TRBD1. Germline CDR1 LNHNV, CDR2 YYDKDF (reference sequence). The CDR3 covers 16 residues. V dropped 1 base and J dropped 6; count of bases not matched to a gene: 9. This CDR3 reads CATSRVRWDRGGEQYF. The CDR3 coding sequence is TGTGCCACCAGCAGAGTAAGATGGGACAGGGGAGGCGAGCAGTACTTC.

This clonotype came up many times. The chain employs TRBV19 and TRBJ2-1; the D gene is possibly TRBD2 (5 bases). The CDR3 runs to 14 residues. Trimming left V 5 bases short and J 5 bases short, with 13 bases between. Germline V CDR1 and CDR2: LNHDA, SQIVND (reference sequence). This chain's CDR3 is CASSERAFNNEQFF. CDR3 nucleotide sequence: TGTGCCAGTAGTGAGAGGGCGTTTAACAATGAGCAGTTCTTC.

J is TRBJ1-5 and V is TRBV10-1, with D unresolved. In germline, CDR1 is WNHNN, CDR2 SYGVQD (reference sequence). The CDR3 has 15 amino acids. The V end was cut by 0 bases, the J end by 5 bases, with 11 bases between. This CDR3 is CASSESGSGYQPQHF. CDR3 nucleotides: TGCGCCAGCAGTGAGTCGGGCAGCGGATATCAGCCCCAGCATTTT.